These 32 T cell receptor beta chains were sequenced from one sample in a study of high-grade serous ovarian cancer treatment subgroups. The tumor samples were collected prior to definitive surgery or chemotherapy. TCRdb keeps only in-frame clones here, not all; method: immunoSEQ multiplex PCR. The table includes 4,500 to 6,000 clones, over 55% detected once. The material sequenced was tumor tissue. The receptors stem from a human donor with high-grade serous ovarian cancer.

This clone was seen only once. The chain employs TRBV6-6 and TRBJ1-5; tentative D call: TRBD1 (5 bases). Trimming removed 4 bases from V and 4 bases from J, with 11 bases in between. Germline V lookup: CDR1 MNHNY, CDR2 SVGAGI (reference sequence). The CDR3 consists of 14 residues. The CDR3 DNA reads as TGTGCCAGCAGTTCGGGCAGGGCGAATCAGCCCCAGCATTTT. Protein sequence: CASSSGRANQPQHF.

The rearrangement links TRBV28 to TRBJ1-2; D might be TRBD1 (6 bases). CDR1 and CDR2 (germline): MDHEN, SYDVKM. This CDR3 contains 15 residues. Trimming took off 5 bases at V and 6 bases at J, with 19 bases between the two ends. For the CDR3, the DNA is TGTGCCAGCAGTAAGATCTCATGGGGACAAGATGGCTACACCTTC. This gives the protein CASSKISWGQDGYTF.

This sequence joins TRBV10-2 and TRBJ2-3; 10 nucleotides agree with TRBD2. The V and J ends lost 5 bases and 3 bases, in that order; junction bases with no gene match: 5. Germline CDR1 WSHSY, CDR2 SAAADI. The CDR3 is made up of 15 amino acids. CDR3 in DNA: TGCGCCAGCAGTTTAGCGGGGGGCCGGACAGATACGCAGTATTTT. Its translation: CASSLAGGRTDTQYF.

This sequence joins TRBV27 and TRBJ1-2, with 7 bases matching TRBD1. The V and J ends lost 5 bases and 5 bases, in that order; junction bases with no gene match: 5. The germline gives CDR1 MNHEY, CDR2 SMNVEV (reference sequence). This CDR3 has 13 residues. The CDR3 region has the DNA TGTGCCAGCAGTCCCAGGGACAGATATGGCTACACCTTC. This encodes CASSPRDRYGYTF.

This clone has only one observation. V usage is TRBV6-4 and J usage is TRBJ1-1; 9 bases match TRBD1. The CDR3 consists of 14 residues. The V gene's germline CDR1 is MRHNA and CDR2 SNTAGT. V shed 6 bases, J shed 3 bases, and the junction held 5 bases outside the gene matches. CDR3 protein: CASRETGGHTEAFF. The CDR3 bases are TGTGCCAGCAGGGAAACAGGGGGCCACACTGAAGCTTTCTTT.

The V call is TRBV6-5, the J call TRBJ1-1, with unresolved D. Germline assignment: CDR1 MNHEY and CDR2 SVGAGI. The V gene lost 6 bases and the J gene lost 1 base, with 12 bases spanning the gap. This CDR3 is 14 amino acids long. The CDR3 nucleotides read TGTGCCAGCAGCTCCTCGCGAGGGAACACTGAAGCTTTCTTT. It translates to CASSSSRGNTEAFF.

The chain has TRBV7-8 and TRBJ2-5; 9 bases map to TRBD2. The CDR3 is 15 residues long. Unmatched junction bases numbered 11, after V lost 7 bases and J lost 5 bases. Germline V gives CDR1 SGHVS, CDR2 FQNEAQ. This chain's CDR3 is CASKTGRGGVETQYF. CDR3 DNA: TGTGCCAGCAAGACCGGGCGGGGGGGCGTGGAGACCCAGTACTTC.

This clone was seen more than once but under ten times. The CDR3 is CASNRDRSYTEAFF. In DNA, the CDR3 is TGTGCCAGCAATCGGGACAGATCTTACACTGAAGCTTTCTTT. The chain carries TRBV27 and TRBJ1-1; 7 bases are a match to TRBD1. CDR1 is MNHEY and CDR2 is SMNVEV in the germline V gene (reference sequence). This CDR3 spans 14 amino acids. The V gene end was trimmed by 7 bases and the J gene end by 3 bases; junction bases not matched to a gene: 8.

V gene TRBV30 combines with J gene TRBJ1-1, with D hard to call. This CDR3 contains 11 residues. Trimming stripped 4 bases from V and 4 bases from J, with 7 bases between. Germline loops: CDR1 GTSNPN, CDR2 SVGIG (reference sequence). The CDR3 is CAWIPSTEAFF. DNA of the CDR3: TGTGCCTGGATTCCAAGCACTGAAGCTTTCTTT.

V is TRBV19 and J is TRBJ1-1; the match to TRBD1 covers 9 bases. Germline V gene sequence: CDR1 LNHDA, CDR2 SQIVND (reference sequence). The CDR3 spans 15 residues. V shed 6 bases, J shed 5 bases, and the junction held 10 bases outside the gene matches. In DNA, the CDR3 is TGTGCCAGTAGCCCTTGGACAGGGGAATTTACTGAAGCTTTCTTT. Translating gives CASSPWTGEFTEAFF. Using reference TRBV19 and TRBJ1-1 for the parts outside the CDR3, the full variable domain is DGGITQSPKYLFRKEGQNVTLSCEQNLNHDAMYWYRQDPGQGLRLIYYSQIVNDFQKGDIAEGYSVSREKKESFPLTVTSAQKNPTAFYLCASSPWTGEFTEAFFGQGTRLTVV.

This CDR3 is CASSQEGTMIAKQFF. CDR3 in DNA: TGCGCCAGCAGCCAAGAGGGGACAATGATCGCGAAGCAGTTCTTC. This chain joins TRBV4-3 and TRBJ2-1, with D perhaps matching TRBD1 (6 bases). Germline V gene sequence: CDR1 LGHNA, CDR2 YSLEER. CDR3 length: 15 residues. The V end lost 0 bases, the J end lost 11 bases, and 17 bases lay between the germline ends.

This chain uses TRBV5-6 with TRBJ1-2; a weak D match, TRBD1 (5 bases). Germline V gene data show CDR1 as SGHDT and CDR2 as YYEEEE. V was shortened by 6 bases and J by 3 bases, with 18 bases between the two germline ends. The CDR3 has 15 amino acids. Here the CDR3 reads CASNRLDSQDYGYTF. CDR3 coding DNA: TGTGCCAGCAACCGACTAGACAGCCAAGACTATGGCTACACCTTC. Full variable domain (rest looked up from reference TRBV5-6 and TRBJ1-2): DAGVTQSPTHLIKTRGQQVTLRCSPKSGHDTVSWYQQALGQGPQFIFQYYEEEERQRGNFPDRFSGHQFPNYSSELNVNALLLGDSALYLCASNRLDSQDYGYTFGSGTRLTVV.

Within the sample, this clone is large. The V call is TRBV11-2, the J call TRBJ2-7; 9 bases are shared with TRBD2. The CDR3 is 16 amino acids. Germline V CDR1 and CDR2: SGHAT, FQNNGV. Losses at the gene ends were 5 bases for V and 1 base for J; bases not matched to a gene: 9. The CDR3 region has the DNA TGTGCCAGCAGCCCCGGGGCTAGCGGGGATTCCTACGAGCAGTACTTC. This gives the protein CASSPGASGDSYEQYF.

This clone is labeled medium-sized. J is TRBJ1-6 and V is TRBV6-6; 9 nucleotides line up with TRBD1. This CDR3 is 14 amino acids long. Looked up from germline, CDR1 is MNHNY and CDR2 is SVGAGI (reference sequence). With 5 bases clipped from V and 7 bases from J, the junction kept 3 bases outside the gene matches. This CDR3 reads CASSGDRANSPLHF. Written as DNA, the CDR3 is TGTGCCAGCAGTGGGGACAGGGCCAATTCACCCCTCCACTTT.

This clone was counted only a few times. The chain recombines TRBV5-1 with TRBJ2-5; D perhaps matches TRBD2 (6 bases). CDR1 SGHRS and CDR2 YFSETQ come from the germline V gene. The CDR3 contains 14 residues. V dropped 2 bases and J dropped 5 bases, with 13 bases sitting between them. CDR3 sequence: CASSFVGGMETQYF. The CDR3 coding sequence is TGCGCCAGCAGCTTTGTGGGAGGCATGGAGACCCAGTACTTC.

This chain connects TRBV30 to TRBJ1-2, with unresolved D. Trimming left V 7 bases short and J 4 bases short, with 13 bases between. From germline, CDR1 is GTSNPN and CDR2 SVGIG (reference sequence). This CDR3 contains 12 residues. This CDR3 reads CAFDIPVYGYTF. The CDR3 DNA is TGTGCCTTCGATATTCCCGTCTATGGCTACACCTTC.

This clone was seen more than once but under ten times. The chain employs TRBV19 and TRBJ1-1; D is uncertain. V lost 3 bases to trimming and J lost 5 bases, with 16 bases between them. Germline values: CDR1 LNHDA, CDR2 SQIVND (reference sequence). The CDR3 has 15 residues. This CDR3 is CASSISTGGGTEAFF. Here the CDR3 DNA reads TGTGCCAGTAGTATCTCGACGGGTGGTGGAACTGAAGCTTTCTTT.

V and J are TRBV7-8 and TRBJ2-5, with 10 bases lining up with TRBD2. The germline CDR1 and CDR2 sequences are SGHVS and FQNEAQ. V lost 1 base, J lost 6 bases, and 11 bases stayed unmatched. This CDR3 region has 17 residues. The CDR3, as DNA: TGTGCCAGCAGCTTAGATGGAGCGGGGGGGCCTCCAAAGACCCAGTACTTC. Translated, it gives CASSLDGAGGPPKTQYF.

The chain links TRBV4-3 to TRBJ1-1; no firm D call. This CDR3 spans 15 amino acids. Per germline, CDR1 LGHNA and CDR2 YSLEER. V shed 2 bases and J shed 1 base, with 11 bases lying between them. The CDR3 here is CASSQRSRGNTEAFF. In DNA, the CDR3 is TGCGCCAGCAGCCAAAGAAGTAGAGGGAACACTGAAGCTTTCTTT.

V and J are TRBV6-6 and TRBJ2-6, with D possibly TRBD2 on 6 matching bases. Trimming took off 8 bases at V and 4 bases at J, with 12 bases between the two ends. The CDR3 runs 14 residues. CDR1 is MNHNY, CDR2 SVGAGI, per germline (reference sequence). The CDR3 here is CASSTEGGANVLTF. As DNA, the CDR3 is TGTGCCAGCTCAACGGAGGGGGGGGCCAACGTCCTGACTTTC.

This chain uses TRBV6-5 with TRBJ1-2; D ambiguous. Germline CDR1 is MNHEY and CDR2 is SVGAGI. The length of the CDR3 is 11 residues. The V and J ends lost 4 bases and 5 bases respectively, with 5 bases between them. CDR3 in amino acids: CASSLGYGYTF. Written as DNA, the CDR3 is TGTGCCAGCAGTTTGGGTTATGGCTACACCTTC.

The chain couples TRBV6-4 to TRBJ2-1; D possibly matches TRBD1 or TRBD2 (5 bases each). The CDR3 spans 15 residues. Germline-derived CDR1 and CDR2 are MRHNA and SNTAGT. Trimming stripped 2 bases from V and 10 bases from J, with 18 bases between. The CDR3 DNA is TGTGCCAGCAGTGACGGGGCAGGGACCTTCCCCGAGCAGTTCTTC. Translation gives CASSDGAGTFPEQFF.

This chain's CDR3 is CAWSPGLPLLYF. CDR3 DNA sequence: TGTGCCTGGAGTCCCGGGCTCCCCCTCCTTTATTTT. V and J are TRBV30 and TRBJ2-3; no clear D gene. Trimming pared 2 bases from V and 15 bases from J, leaving 18 bases between. The CDR3 is 12 residues long. The germline CDR1 and CDR2 sequences are GTSNPN and SVGIG (reference sequence).

V is TRBV15 and J is TRBJ1-1, with a tentative D call TRBD1 (5 bases). Deletions cut 0 bases from V and 0 bases from J, with 17 bases between. The CDR3 is 18 amino acids. Germline CDR1 reads LNHNV; CDR2 reads YYDKDF (reference sequence). CDR3 amino acids: CATSRDGGGWRVNTEAFF. Written as DNA, the CDR3 is TGTGCCACCAGCAGAGATGGGGGGGGGTGGAGGGTGAACACTGAAGCTTTCTTT. Variable domain in full (rest from reference TRBV15 and TRBJ1-1): DAMVIQNPRYQVTQFGKPVTLSCSQTLNHNVMYWYQQKSSQAPKLLFHYYDKDFNNEADTPDNFQSRRPNTSFCFLDIRSPGLGDTAMYLCATSRDGGGWRVNTEAFFGQGTRLTVV.

The rearrangement joins TRBV5-1 to TRBJ1-5, with 10 positions matching TRBD1. The CDR3 totals 14 residues. The germline CDR1 and CDR2 sequences are SGHRS and YFSETQ. J gave up 5 bases and V 4 bases, and 3 bases lay outside the gene matches. CDR3 nucleotides: TGCGCCAGCAGCCCAGGACAGGGGGATCAGCCCCAGCATTTT. Protein: CASSPGQGDQPQHF. The full variable domain, with the rest looked up from reference TRBV5-1 and TRBJ1-5, is KAGVTQTPRYLIKTRGQQVTLSCSPISGHRSVSWYQQTPGQGLQFLFEYFSETQRNKGNFPGRFSGRQFSNSRSEMNVSTLELGDSALYLCASSPGQGDQPQHFGDGTRLSIL.

This clone was observed a handful of times. The rearrangement uses TRBV2 and TRBJ1-2; D ambiguous. CDR1 and CDR2 (germline): SNHLY, FYNNEI. This CDR3 spans 12 amino acids. Trimming shortened V by 5 bases and J by 4 bases, and 8 bases separated the two germline ends. CDR3 bases: TGTGCCAGCAGTCGAGACGCCTATGGCTACACCTTC. Its translation: CASSRDAYGYTF.

This sequence joins TRBV2 and TRBJ1-1; 9 bases align to TRBD1. In germline, CDR1 is SNHLY, CDR2 FYNNEI. This CDR3 comprises 14 residues. Unmatched junction bases numbered 5, after V lost 6 bases and J lost 3 bases. The CDR3 sequence is CASRLGQGYTEAFF. The CDR3 DNA sequence: TGTGCCAGCAGACTAGGACAGGGGTACACTGAAGCTTTCTTT.

V gene TRBV5-8 combines with J gene TRBJ2-7, with TRBD1 identical over 7 bases. Germline CDR1 is SGHTS and CDR2 is YDEGEE. V gave up 3 bases and J gave up 2 bases; unmatched junction bases: 2. The CDR3 sequence is 13 residues long. Here the CDR3 reads CASSWTGAYEQYV. DNA for the CDR3: TGTGCCAGCAGCTGGACAGGAGCCTACGAGCAGTACGTC.

The chain couples TRBV28 to TRBJ1-6, with no clear D. The CDR3 spans 13 residues. Trimming removed 4 bases at V and 2 bases at J, with 3 bases between. Germline lookup yields CDR1 MDHEN and CDR2 SYDVKM. The CDR3 loop is CASSSPYNSPLHF. The CDR3 coding sequence is TGTGCCAGCAGTTCACCCTATAATTCACCCCTCCACTTT.

The gene calls are TRBV7-2 and TRBJ2-5; weak D call: TRBD2 (5 bases). Per germline, CDR1 SGHTA and CDR2 FQGNSA. The CDR3 has 17 amino acids. The V and J ends lost 1 base and 5 bases respectively, with 20 bases between them. This CDR3 is CASSLGSASSPWETQYF. In nucleotides, the CDR3 is TGTGCCAGCAGCTTAGGCTCGGCTAGCTCCCCCTGGGAGACCCAGTACTTC.

The chain combines TRBV5-1 with TRBJ1-1, with D possibly matching TRBD1 (5 bases). In germline, CDR1 is SGHRS, CDR2 YFSETQ. The V and J ends lost 0 bases and 1 base respectively, with 10 bases between them. The CDR3 contains 15 residues. The CDR3 protein is CASSLATATNTEAFF. CDR3 nucleotide sequence: TGCGCCAGCAGCTTGGCGACAGCTACGAACACTGAAGCTTTCTTT.

The chain uses TRBV28 and TRBJ1-5; 10 bases fit TRBD1. Germline CDR1 MDHEN, CDR2 SYDVKM. CDR3 length: 13 amino acids. The J segment lost 6 bases and the V segment lost 6 bases, leaving 2 bases of the junction unmatched. The CDR3 protein is CASRTGGGQPQHF. The CDR3 DNA follows: TGTGCCAGCAGGACAGGGGGCGGTCAGCCCCAGCATTTT.